The T cell receptor (beta chain) described here comes from a study of T-cell reconstitution after alpha-beta-depleted transplantation in children (TCRdb year 2016). The study in broad terms: Using TCR repertoire profiling, the study followed T-cell immune reconstitution in a quantitative way in children after TCRalphabeta/CD19-depleted allogeneic hematopoietic cell transplantation. Study-wide findings and limitations: The high TCRbeta diversity at day 60 in some patients was ascribed to recipient T cells and intrathymic progenitors that had survived conditioning. The apparently early alphabetaT-cell count recovery about two months after transplant was reportedly dependent on only several hundred rapidly expanded clones derived from non-depleted graft cells. Hyperexpanded clone frequencies declined over subsequent months; after one year, T-cell counts and TCRbeta diversity were mostly attributed to newly produced T cells.

V is cut by 1 base and J by 9 bases, and the space between the germline ends is 10 bases. CDR1 MDHEN and CDR2 SYDVKM are derived from the germline V gene. Counted from cysteine to phenylalanine, this CDR3 has 12 amino acids. Only the CDR3 DNA is retained, 36 bases long and in frame from the first base. The library relied on PCR. Sequenced using an Illumina HiSeq 2500. TCR library preparation used molecular barcoding, with unique molecular identifiers applied to normalize quantification of the TCRbeta repertoire. TCRdb took the public reads, trimmed them with fastp at Q25, ran MiXCR for clone calling and kept in-frame beta chains. Every distinct CDR3 protein forms one entry, paired with its most common genes and DNA. In all, the sample holds more than 500,000 distinct CDR3 sequences, and around 10% of those were seen once. Jointly, the top ten make up around 15% of the sample. Regarding this clonotype: It has no known antigen specificity. Nothing much larger sits one base from this clone, and base qualities are not available.

The treatment or condition label corresponds to: allogeneic hematopoietic cell transplantation with graft depleted of TCRalphabeta T cells and CD19 B cells. TCRalphabeta/CD19-depleted allogeneic hematopoietic cell grafts were given to the transplant recipients, all of whom were children. The V gene is TRBV28 and the J gene is TRBJ2-7; TRBD2 might be the D gene, on 5 matching bases. The origin of this receptor is a female patient younger than 10 who had a stem cell transplant for aplastic anemia, so the T cells may come from the graft donor. Sequenced material: PBMCs, mostly from graft donor cells, taken 180 days after TCRalphabeta/CD19-depleted stem cell transplant. The DNA sequence is TGTGCCAGCAGTTTATATGACGGGGTGCAGTACTTC. It is translated as CASSLYDGVQYF.